The 2 T cell receptor beta chains below come from one sample, sequenced in a study of a mutant IDH1 vaccine in newly diagnosed glioma. These receptors lack a known antigen. Assay: immunoSEQ multiplex PCR; the TCRdb copy retains only in-frame clones and omits some. The data hold approximately 80,000 clones, with 91% observed a single time. Time point indicated: week 5, during vaccination. Doses consisted of 300 ug of mutant IDH1 20-mer peptide each, paired with topical imiquimod. The sample here was PBMCs, taken from a glioma patient whose treatment included an IDH1 peptide vaccine. The receptors originated from a woman between 50 and 59 years old with glioma.

This clone turned up a few times. The chain uses TRBV10-1 and TRBJ2-3; 12 nucleotides align to TRBD2. The ends lost 9 bases at V and 3 bases at J; junction bases unmatched: 13. The CDR3 length is 17 residues. Germline CDR1 and CDR2: WNHNN and SYGVQD (reference sequence). CDR3 in DNA: TGCGCCAGTGCCGGGACTAGCGGGCCCGGTGAGACAGATACGCAGTATTTT. Its translation is CASAGTSGPGETDTQYF.

CDR3 amino acids: CASSPTEGGEQYF. CDR3 DNA: TGTGCCAGCTCACCGACTGAGGGGGGCGAGCAGTACTTC. The chain links TRBV18 to TRBJ2-7, with D perhaps matching TRBD1 or TRBD2 (6 bases each). The V gene's germline CDR1 is KGHSH and CDR2 LQKENI. CDR3 size: 13 residues. Trimming pared 3 bases from V and 6 bases from J, leaving 12 bases between. Filled out from reference TRBV18 and TRBJ2-7, the complete variable domain reads NAGVMQNPRHLVRRRGQEARLRCSPMKGHSHVYWYRQLPEEGLKFMVYLQKENIIDESGMPKERFSAEFPKEGPSILRIQQVVRGDSAAYFCASSPTEGGEQYFGPGTRLTVT.